The subject of this entry is one TCR beta chain. No antigen is known for it. A J-beta primer mix and a sample-barcoded 5' primer were used in a second PCR of about 7 to 12 cycles. TCRdb fed the 5' RACE reads into MiXCR, producing one record per CDR3 protein. The sample lists 1.5 million to 2 million distinct CDR3 sequences, 49% occurring once. This sample is drawn from a study of blood T cells in healthy people across ages. Across the whole study: Template switching recovered approximately one barcoded beta molecule for every two T cells.

Findings and limits, study-wide: Comparison with aged donors showed that long-lived donors had more naive CD4+ cells and higher diversity. Expanded clonotype shifts may have been confounded, as the donors had an unknown CMV status. Naive T cell percentage strongly correlated with TCR beta diversity.

CDR1 is DFQATT, CDR2 SNEGSKA, per germline (reference sequence). The J segment lost 5 bases and the V segment lost 3 bases, leaving 15 bases of the junction unmatched. The CDR3 has 16 residues. This receptor was taken from a woman in her 40s in good health. The material sequenced was blood. The rearrangement joins TRBV20-1 to TRBJ1-2, with 7 bases identical to TRBD1. Here the CDR3 DNA reads TGCAGTGCTAGCGATAAGACAGGGCGGGAGAGGTATGGCTACACCTTC. Its translation: CSASDKTGRERYGYTF.